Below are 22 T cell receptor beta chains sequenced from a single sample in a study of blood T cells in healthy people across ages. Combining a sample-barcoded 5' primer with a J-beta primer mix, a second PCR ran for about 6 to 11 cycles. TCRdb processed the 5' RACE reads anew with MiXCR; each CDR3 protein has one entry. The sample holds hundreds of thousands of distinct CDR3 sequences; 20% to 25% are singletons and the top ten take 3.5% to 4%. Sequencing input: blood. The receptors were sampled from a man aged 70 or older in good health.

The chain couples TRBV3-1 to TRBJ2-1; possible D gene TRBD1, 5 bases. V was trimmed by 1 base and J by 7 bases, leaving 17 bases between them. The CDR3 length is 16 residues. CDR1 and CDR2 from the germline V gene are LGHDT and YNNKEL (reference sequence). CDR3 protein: CASSQVKGIGWNEQFF. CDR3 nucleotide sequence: TGTGCCAGCAGCCAAGTTAAGGGGATCGGGTGGAATGAGCAGTTCTTC.

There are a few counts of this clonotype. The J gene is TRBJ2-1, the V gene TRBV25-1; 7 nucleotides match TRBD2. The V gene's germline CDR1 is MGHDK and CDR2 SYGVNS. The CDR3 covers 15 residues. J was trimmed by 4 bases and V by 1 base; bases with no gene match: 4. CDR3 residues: CASSESTSRYNEQFF. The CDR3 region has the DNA TGTGCCAGCAGTGAATCGACTAGCAGATACAATGAGCAGTTCTTC.

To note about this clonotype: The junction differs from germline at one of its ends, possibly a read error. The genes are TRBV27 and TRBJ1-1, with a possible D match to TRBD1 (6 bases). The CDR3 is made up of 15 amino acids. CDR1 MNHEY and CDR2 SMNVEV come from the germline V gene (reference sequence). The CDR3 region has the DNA TGTGCCAGCAGTTTCGGGGGGTTTAGGGACACTGAATCTTTCTTT. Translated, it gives CASSFGGFRDTESFF.

This CDR3 is CASSLFALGTRYETQYF. In nucleotides, the CDR3 is TGTGCCAGCAGTTTGTTCGCTCTTGGGACTAGATACGAGACCCAGTACTTC. The chain joins TRBV12-3 or TRBV12-4 to TRBJ2-5, with TRBD2 matching over 8 bases. CDR3 length equals 17 residues. J lost 5 bases, V lost 3 bases, and 14 bases had no gene match.

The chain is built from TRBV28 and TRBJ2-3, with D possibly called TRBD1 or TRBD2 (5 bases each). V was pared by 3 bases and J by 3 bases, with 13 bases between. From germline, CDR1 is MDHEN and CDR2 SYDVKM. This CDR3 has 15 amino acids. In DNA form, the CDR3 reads TGTGCCAGCAGTTTTGGGACGCGGGCAACAGATACGCAGTATTTT. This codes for CASSFGTRATDTQYF.

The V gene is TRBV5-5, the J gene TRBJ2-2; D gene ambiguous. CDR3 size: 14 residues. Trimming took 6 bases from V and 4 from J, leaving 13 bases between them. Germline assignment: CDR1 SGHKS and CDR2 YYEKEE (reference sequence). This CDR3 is CASTSRSGTGELFF. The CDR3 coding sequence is TGTGCCAGCACCTCCCGGTCGGGCACCGGGGAGCTGTTTTTT.

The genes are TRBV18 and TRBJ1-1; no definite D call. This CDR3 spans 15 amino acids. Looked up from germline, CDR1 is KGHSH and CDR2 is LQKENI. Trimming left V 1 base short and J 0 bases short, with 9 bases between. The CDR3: CASSPQAGLNTEAFF. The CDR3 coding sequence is TGTGCCAGCTCACCACAGGCAGGATTGAACACTGAAGCTTTCTTT.

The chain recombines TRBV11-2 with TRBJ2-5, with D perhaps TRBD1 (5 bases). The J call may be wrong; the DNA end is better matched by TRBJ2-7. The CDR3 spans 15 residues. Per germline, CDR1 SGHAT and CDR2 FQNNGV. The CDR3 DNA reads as TGTGCCAGCAGCTTTCCCCAGGGATCTCGGTACGAGCAGTACTTC. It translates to CASSFPQGSRYEQYF.

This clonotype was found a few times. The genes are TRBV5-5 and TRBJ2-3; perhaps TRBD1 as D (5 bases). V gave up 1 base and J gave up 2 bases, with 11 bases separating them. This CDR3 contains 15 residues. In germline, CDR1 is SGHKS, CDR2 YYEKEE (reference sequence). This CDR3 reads CASSLSGIFTDTQYF. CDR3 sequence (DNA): TGTGCCAGCAGCTTGTCAGGGATCTTCACAGATACGCAGTATTTT.

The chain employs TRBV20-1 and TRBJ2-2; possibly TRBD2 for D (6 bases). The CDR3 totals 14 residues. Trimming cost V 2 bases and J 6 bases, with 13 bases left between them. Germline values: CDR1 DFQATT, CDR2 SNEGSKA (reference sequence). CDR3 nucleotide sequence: TGCAGTGCTAGACGTATTAGCGGTCCCGGGGAGCTGTTTTTT. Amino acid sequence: CSARRISGPGELFF.

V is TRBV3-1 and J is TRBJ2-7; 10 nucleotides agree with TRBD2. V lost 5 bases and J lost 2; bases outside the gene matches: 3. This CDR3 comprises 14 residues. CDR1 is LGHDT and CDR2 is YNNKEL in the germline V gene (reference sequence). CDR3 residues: CASSFSGGTYEQYF. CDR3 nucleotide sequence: TGTGCCAGCAGCTTTAGCGGGGGGACCTACGAGCAGTACTTC.

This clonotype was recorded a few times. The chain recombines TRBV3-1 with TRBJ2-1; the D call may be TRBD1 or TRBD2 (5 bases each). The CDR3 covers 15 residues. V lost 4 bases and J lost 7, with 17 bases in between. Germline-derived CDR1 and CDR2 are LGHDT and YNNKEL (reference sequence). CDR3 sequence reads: CASSPPGTRRNEQFF. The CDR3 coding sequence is TGTGCCAGCAGCCCTCCCGGGACGCGTCGGAATGAGCAGTTCTTC.

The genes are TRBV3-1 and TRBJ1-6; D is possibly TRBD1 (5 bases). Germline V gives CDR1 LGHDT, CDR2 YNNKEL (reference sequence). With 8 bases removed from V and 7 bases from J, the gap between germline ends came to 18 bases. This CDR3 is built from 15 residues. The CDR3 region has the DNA TGTGCCAGCCACCGGCGAGTAGGGACCAATTCACCCCTCCACTTT. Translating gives CASHRRVGTNSPLHF.

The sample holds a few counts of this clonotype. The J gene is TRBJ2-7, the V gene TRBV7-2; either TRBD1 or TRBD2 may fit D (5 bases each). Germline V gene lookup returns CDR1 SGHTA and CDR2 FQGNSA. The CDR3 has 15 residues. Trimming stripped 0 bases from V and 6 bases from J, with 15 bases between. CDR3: CASSLALGDGSEQYF. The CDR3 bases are TGTGCCAGCAGCTTAGCGCTGGGGGATGGGAGCGAGCAGTACTTC.

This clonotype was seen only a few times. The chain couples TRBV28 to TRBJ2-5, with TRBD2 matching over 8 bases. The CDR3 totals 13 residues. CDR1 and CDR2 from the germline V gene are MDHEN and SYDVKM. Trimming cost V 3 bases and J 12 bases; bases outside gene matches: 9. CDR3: CASSFLTPAGEYF. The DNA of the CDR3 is TGTGCCAGCAGTTTTCTTACCCCAGCGGGGGAGTACTTC. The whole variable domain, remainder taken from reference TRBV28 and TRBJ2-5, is DVKVTQSSRYLVKRTGEKVFLECVQDMDHENMFWYRQDPGLGLRLIYFSYDVKMKEKGDIPEGYSVSREKKERFSLILESASTNQTSMYLCASSFLTPAGEYFGPGTRLLVL.

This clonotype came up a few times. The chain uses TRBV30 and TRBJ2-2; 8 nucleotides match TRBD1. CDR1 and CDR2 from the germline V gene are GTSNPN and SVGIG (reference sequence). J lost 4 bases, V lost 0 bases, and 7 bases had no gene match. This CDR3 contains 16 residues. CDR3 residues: CAWSVFGTGGTGELFF. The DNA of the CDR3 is TGTGCCTGGAGTGTATTCGGGACAGGCGGCACCGGGGAGCTGTTTTTT. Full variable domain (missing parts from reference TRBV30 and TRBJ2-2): SQTIHQWPATLVQPVGSPLSLECTVEGTSNPNLYWYRQAAGRGLQLLFYSVGIGQISSEVPQNLSASRPQDRQFILSSKKLLLSDSGFYLCAWSVFGTGGTGELFFGEGSRLTVL.

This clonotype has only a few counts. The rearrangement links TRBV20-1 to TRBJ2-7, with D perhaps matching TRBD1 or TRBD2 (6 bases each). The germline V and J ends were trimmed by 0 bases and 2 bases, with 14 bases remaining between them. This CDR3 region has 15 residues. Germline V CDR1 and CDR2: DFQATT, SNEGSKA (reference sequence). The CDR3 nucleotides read TGCAGTGCTAGAGATTTCGGGGGCCTTACCTACGAGCAGTACTTC. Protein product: CSARDFGGLTYEQYF.

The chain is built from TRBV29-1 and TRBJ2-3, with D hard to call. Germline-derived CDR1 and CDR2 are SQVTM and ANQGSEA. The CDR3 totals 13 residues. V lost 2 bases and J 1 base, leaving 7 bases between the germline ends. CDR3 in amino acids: CSVEYGGTDTQYF. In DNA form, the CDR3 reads TGCAGCGTTGAATATGGGGGCACAGATACGCAGTATTTT.

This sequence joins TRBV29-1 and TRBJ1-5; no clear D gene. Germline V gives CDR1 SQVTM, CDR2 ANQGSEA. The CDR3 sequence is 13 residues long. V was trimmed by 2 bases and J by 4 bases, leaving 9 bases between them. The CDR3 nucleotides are TGCAGCGTTGAAATACGGCCAAATCAGCCCCAGCATTTT. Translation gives CSVEIRPNQPQHF.

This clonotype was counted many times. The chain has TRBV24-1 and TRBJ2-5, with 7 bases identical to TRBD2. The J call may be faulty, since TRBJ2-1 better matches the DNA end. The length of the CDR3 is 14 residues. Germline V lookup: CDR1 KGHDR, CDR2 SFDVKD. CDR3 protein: CATSDPAGPSEQFF. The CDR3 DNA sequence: TGTGCCACCAGTGATCCAGCGGGACCCTCTGAGCAGTTCTTC.

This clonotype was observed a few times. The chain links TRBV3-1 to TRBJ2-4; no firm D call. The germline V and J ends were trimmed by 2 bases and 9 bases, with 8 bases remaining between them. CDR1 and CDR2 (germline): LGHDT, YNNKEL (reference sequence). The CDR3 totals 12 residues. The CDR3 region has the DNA TGTGCCAGCAGCCAATCGACCCGCATTCAGTACTTC. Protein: CASSQSTRIQYF.

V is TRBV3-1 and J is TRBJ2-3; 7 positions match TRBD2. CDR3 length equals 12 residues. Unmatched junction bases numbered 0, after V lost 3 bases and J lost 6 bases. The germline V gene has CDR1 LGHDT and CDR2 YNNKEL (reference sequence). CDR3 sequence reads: CASSQTSDTQYF. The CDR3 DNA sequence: TGTGCCAGCAGCCAGACTAGCGATACGCAGTATTTT.